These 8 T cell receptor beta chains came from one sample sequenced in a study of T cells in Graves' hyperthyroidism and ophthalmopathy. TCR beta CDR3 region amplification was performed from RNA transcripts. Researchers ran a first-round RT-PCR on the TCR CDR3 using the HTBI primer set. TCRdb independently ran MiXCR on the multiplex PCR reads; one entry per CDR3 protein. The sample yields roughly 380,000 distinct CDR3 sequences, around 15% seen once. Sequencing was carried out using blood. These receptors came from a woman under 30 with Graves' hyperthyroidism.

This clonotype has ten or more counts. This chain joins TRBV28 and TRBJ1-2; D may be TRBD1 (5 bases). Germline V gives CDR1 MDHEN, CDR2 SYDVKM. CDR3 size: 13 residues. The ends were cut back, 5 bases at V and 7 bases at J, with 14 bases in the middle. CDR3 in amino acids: CASSPGGISGYTF. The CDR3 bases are TGTGCCAGCAGTCCCGGGGGGATCTCTGGCTACACCTTC.

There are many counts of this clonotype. In DNA form, the CDR3 reads TGCGCCAGCAGCCAAGAAAGGAGGCTAGCGGGGTACAATGAGCAGTTCTTC. It translates to CASSQERRLAGYNEQFF. The chain recombines TRBV4-3 with TRBJ2-1, with TRBD2 matching 9 bases. With 0 bases clipped from V and 4 bases from J, the junction kept 7 bases outside the gene matches. Germline CDR1 LGHNA, CDR2 YSLEER. The CDR3 has 17 residues.

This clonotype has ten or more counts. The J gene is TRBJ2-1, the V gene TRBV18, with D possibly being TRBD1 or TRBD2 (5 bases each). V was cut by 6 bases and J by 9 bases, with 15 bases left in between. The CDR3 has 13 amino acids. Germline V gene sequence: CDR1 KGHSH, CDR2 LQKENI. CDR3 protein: CASSSGPEGEQFF. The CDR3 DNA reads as TGTGCCAGCTCGTCGGGACCAGAGGGTGAGCAGTTCTTC.

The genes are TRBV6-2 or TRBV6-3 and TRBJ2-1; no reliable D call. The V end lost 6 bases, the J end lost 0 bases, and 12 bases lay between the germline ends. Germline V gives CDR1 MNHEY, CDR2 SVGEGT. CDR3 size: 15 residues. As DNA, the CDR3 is TGTGCCAGCAGACCCTCGGCGGCCTCCTACAATGAGCAGTTCTTC. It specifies CASRPSAASYNEQFF.

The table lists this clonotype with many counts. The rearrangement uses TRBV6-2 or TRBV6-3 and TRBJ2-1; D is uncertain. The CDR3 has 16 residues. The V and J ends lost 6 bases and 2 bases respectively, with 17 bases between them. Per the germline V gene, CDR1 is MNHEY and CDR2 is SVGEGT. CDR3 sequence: CASSLSRVAAYNEQFF. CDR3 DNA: TGTGCCAGCAGCTTATCCCGGGTAGCAGCCTACAATGAGCAGTTCTTC.

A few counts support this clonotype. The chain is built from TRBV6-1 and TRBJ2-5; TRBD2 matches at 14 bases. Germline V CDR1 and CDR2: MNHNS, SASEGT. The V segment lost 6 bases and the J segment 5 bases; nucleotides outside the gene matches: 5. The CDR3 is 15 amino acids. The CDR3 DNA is TGTGCCAGCAGACCCCGGACTAGCGGGAGGGAGACCCAGTACTTC. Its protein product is CASRPRTSGRETQYF.

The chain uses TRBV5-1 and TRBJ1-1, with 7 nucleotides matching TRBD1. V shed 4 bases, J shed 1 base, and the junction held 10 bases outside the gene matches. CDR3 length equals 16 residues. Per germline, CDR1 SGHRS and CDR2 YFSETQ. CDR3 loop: CASSVPGQSPNTEAFF. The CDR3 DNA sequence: TGCGCCAGCAGCGTCCCGGGACAGAGTCCGAACACTGAAGCTTTCTTT.

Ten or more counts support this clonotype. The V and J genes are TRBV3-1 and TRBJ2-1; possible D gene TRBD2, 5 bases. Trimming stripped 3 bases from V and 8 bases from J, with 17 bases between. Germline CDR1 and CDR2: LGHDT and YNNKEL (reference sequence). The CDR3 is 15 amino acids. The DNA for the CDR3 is TGTGCCAGCAGCCATCCGATGGCTTTCGGGGATGAGCAGTTCTTC. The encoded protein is CASSHPMAFGDEQFF.